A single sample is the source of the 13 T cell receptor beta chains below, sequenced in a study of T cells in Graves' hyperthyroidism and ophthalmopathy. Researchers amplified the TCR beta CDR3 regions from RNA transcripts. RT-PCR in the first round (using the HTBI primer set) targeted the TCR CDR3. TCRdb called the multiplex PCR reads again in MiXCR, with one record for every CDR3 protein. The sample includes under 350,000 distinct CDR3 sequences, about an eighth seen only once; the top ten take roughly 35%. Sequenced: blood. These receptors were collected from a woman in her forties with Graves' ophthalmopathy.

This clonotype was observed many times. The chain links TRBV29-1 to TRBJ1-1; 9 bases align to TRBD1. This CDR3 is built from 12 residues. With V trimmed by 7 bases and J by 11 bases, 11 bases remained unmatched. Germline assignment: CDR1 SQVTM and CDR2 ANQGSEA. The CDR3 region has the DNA TGCAGCGGGGACTTGACAGGGGGAAAGGCTTTCTTT. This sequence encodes CSGDLTGGKAFF.

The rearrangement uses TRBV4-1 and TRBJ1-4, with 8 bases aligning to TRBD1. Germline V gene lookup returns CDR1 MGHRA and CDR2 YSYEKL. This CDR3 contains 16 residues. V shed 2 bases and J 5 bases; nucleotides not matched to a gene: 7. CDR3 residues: CASSQLPGQANEKLFF. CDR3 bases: TGCGCCAGCAGCCAACTACCGGGACAGGCGAATGAAAAACTGTTTTTT.

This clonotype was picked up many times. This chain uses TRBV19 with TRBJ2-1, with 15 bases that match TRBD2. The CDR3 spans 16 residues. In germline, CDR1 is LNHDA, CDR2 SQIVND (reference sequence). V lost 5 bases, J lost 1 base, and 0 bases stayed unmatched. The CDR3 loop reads CASSGTSGRSYNEQFF. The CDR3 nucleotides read TGTGCCAGTAGTGGGACTAGCGGGAGGTCCTACAATGAGCAGTTCTTC.

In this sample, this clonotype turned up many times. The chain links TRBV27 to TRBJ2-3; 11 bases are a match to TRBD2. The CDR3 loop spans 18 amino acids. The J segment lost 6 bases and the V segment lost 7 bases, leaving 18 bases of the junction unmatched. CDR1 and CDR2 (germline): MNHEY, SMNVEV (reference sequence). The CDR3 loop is CASTGGGVLAGVLDTQYF. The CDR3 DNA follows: TGTGCCAGCACGGGCGGTGGTGTACTAGCGGGAGTGTTGGATACGCAGTATTTT.

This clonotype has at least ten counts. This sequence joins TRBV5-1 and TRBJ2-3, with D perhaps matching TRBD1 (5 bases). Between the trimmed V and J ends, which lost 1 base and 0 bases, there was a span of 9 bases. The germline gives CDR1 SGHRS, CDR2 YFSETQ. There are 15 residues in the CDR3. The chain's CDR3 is CASSLYRRSTDTQYF. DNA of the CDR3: TGCGCCAGCAGCTTGTACAGGCGGAGCACAGATACGCAGTATTTT.

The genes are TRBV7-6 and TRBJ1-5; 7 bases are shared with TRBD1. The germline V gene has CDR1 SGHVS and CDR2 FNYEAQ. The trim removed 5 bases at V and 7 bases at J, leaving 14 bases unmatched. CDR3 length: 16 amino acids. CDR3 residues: CASSPLTGRYGQPQHF. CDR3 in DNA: TGTGCCAGCAGCCCGTTGACAGGGAGGTATGGGCAGCCCCAGCATTTT. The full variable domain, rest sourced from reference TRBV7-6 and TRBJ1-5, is GAGVSQSPRYKVTKRGQDVALRCDPISGHVSLYWYRQALGQGPEFLTYFNYEAQQDKSGLPNDRFSAERPEGSISTLTIQRTEQRDSAMYRCASSPLTGRYGQPQHFGDGTRLSIL.

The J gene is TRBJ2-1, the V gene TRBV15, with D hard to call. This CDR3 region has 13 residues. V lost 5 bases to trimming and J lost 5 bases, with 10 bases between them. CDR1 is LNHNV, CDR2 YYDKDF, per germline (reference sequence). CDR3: CATSSRKHNEQFF. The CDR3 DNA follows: TGTGCCACCAGCTCACGCAAACACAATGAGCAGTTCTTC. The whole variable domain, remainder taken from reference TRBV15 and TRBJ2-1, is DAMVIQNPRYQVTQFGKPVTLSCSQTLNHNVMYWYQQKSSQAPKLLFHYYDKDFNNEADTPDNFQSRRPNTSFCFLDIRSPGLGDTAMYLCATSSRKHNEQFFGPGTRLTVL.

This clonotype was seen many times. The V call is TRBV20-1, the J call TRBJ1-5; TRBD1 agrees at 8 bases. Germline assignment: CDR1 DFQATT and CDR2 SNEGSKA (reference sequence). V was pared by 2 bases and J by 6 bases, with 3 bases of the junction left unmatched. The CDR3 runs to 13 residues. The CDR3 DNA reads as TGCAGTGCTAGACAGGGGGCGGGTCAGCCCCAGCATTTT. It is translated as CSARQGAGQPQHF.

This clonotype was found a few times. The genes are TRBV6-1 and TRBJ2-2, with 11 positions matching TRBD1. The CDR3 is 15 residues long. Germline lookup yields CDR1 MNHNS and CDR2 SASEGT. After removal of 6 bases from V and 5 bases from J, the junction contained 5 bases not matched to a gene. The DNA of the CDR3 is TGTGCCAGCAGATCGGACAGGGGGCAAACCGGGGAGCTGTTTTTT. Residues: CASRSDRGQTGELFF.

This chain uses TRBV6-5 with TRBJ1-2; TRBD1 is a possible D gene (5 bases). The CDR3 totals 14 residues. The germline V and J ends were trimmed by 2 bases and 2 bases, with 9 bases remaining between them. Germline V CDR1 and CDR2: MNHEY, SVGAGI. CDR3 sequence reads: CASSYRWGNYGYTF. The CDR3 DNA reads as TGTGCCAGCAGTTACCGGTGGGGGAACTATGGCTACACCTTC.

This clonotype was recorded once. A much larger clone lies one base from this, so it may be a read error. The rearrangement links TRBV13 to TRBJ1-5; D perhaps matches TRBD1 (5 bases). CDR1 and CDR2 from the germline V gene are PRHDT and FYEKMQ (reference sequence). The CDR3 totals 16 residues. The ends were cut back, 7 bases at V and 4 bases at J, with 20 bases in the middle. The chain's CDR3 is CASNKKGVQPNQPQHF. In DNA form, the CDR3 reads TGTGCCAGCAACAAGAAAGGGGTACAGCCTAATCAGCCCCAGCATTTT.

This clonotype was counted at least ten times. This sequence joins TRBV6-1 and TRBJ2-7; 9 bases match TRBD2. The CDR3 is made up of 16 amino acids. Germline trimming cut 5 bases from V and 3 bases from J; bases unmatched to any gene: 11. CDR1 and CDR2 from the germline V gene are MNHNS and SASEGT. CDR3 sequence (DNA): TGTGCCAGCAGTTATCGGACTAGCGCTAACAACTACGAGCAGTACTTC. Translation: CASSYRTSANNYEQYF.

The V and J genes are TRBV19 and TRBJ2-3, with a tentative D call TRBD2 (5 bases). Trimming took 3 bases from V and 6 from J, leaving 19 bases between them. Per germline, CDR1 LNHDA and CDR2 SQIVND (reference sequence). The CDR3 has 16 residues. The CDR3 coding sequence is TGTGCCAGTAGTATCATTCACCCAGATCGAGGGGATACGCAGTATTTT. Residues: CASSIIHPDRGDTQYF.